This is a list of T cell receptor beta chains from one sample in a study of cytomegalovirus exposure and HLA in healthy donors. Method: immunoSEQ multiplex PCR; TCRdb's copy keeps in-frame clones and lacks some. The profile shows some 220,000 clones, around 80% of them singletons. Source material: PBMCs. The receptors originated from a boy between 10 and 17 years old in good health and CMV-seronegative. CDR3s include the opening cysteine and the closing phenylalanine or tryptophan. The D gene is left open where the match is weak. A clone size is listed for some rows: how often the clone was seen (once, few, many), or a class if it is expanded.

J,V,size,D,CDR3,DNA
TRBJ1-4,TRBV10-2,NA,NA,CASRDARGNEKLFF,TGCGCCAGCAGAGACGCTCGGGGAAATGAAAAACTGTTTTTT
TRBJ1-2,TRBV11-1,NA,TRBD1,CASSYWGQRNYGYTF,TGTGCCAGCAGCTATTGGGGACAGCGTAACTATGGCTACACCTTC
TRBJ1-5,TRBV2,NA,TRBD1,CASTAATGGSDQPQHF,TGTGCCAGCACCGCCGCGACAGGGGGCTCGGATCAGCCCCAGCATTTT
TRBJ2-1,TRBV5-1,NA,NA,CASSLARQRPNNEQFF,TGCGCCAGCAGCTTGGCCCGACAGAGGCCTAACAATGAGCAGTTCTTC
TRBJ2-7,TRBV5-4,once,NA,CASSSRCEQYF,TGTGCCAGCAGCTCACGGTGCGAGCAGTACTTC
TRBJ1-1,TRBV19,NA,NA,CASSAYREKYTEAFF,TGTGCCAGTAGCGCCTACAGGGAAAAGTACACTGAAGCTTTCTTT
TRBJ1-1,TRBV30,NA,NA,CAWSVLGGGPEAFF,TGTGCCTGGAGTGTACTGGGGGGTGGACCTGAAGCTTTCTTT
TRBJ1-2,TRBV4-1,NA,NA,CASSPGATATHGYTF,TGCGCCAGCAGTCCAGGGGCGACAGCCACCCATGGCTACACCTTC
TRBJ2-7,TRBV18,NA,NA,CASSGFSYEQYF,TGTGCCAGCTCCGGGTTCTCCTACGAGCAGTACTTC
TRBJ2-6,TRBV7-9,few,NA,CASSPYRASSGANVLTF,TGTGCCAGCAGCCCCTACAGGGCGTCCTCTGGGGCCAACGTCCTGACTTTC
TRBJ1-3,TRBV19,NA,NA,CASSRVSGNTIYF,TGTGCCAGTAGTCGGGTCTCTGGAAACACCATATATTTT
TRBJ2-5,TRBV5-1,few,TRBD2,CASSPSLAGYQETQYF,TGCGCCAGCAGCCCTAGTCTAGCGGGGTACCAAGAGACCCAGTACTTC
TRBJ2-5,TRBV5-4,once,NA,CASSLAGGTLSQYF,TGCGCCAGCAGCTTAGCCGGAGGGACTCTCTCCCAGTACTTC
TRBJ2-7,TRBV6-1,NA,NA,CASSQGGEQYF,TGTGCCAGCAGCCAAGGGGGCGAGCAGTACTTC
TRBJ2-7,TRBV6-6,once,NA,CASKGPGTTYEQYF,TGTGCCAGCAAAGGGCCCGGGACAACCTACGAGCAGTACTTC
TRBJ2-7,TRBV11-2,NA,NA,CASSLVRAPYEQYF,TGTGCCAGCAGCTTAGTTCGAGCTCCCTACGAGCAGTACTTC
TRBJ2-3,TRBV5-4,NA,TRBD2,CASSLEGTSGGSTDTQYF,TGTGCCAGCAGCTTGGAAGGTACTAGCGGGGGTAGCACAGATACGCAGTATTTT
TRBJ2-2,TRBV7-2,NA,NA,CASSFRANTGELFF,TGTGCCAGCAGCTTTCGTGCGAACACCGGGGAGCTGTTTTTT
TRBJ2-2,TRBV19,NA,NA,CASRGEQYTGELFF,TGTGCCAGTAGAGGGGAACAGTACACCGGGGAGCTGTTTTTT
TRBJ1-5,TRBV19,NA,NA,CASSLSNQPQHF,TGTGCCAGTAGTCTCAGCAATCAGCCCCAGCATTTT
TRBJ2-3,TRBV5-4,NA,TRBD2,CASSPGGLAGGSVGTDTQYF,TGTGCCAGCAGCCCTGGGGGACTAGCGGGGGGGAGCGTCGGGACAGATACGCAGTATTTT
TRBJ2-7,TRBV30,NA,TRBD2,CAWQRDSPYEQYF,TGTGCCTGGCAGCGGGATAGTCCCTACGAGCAGTACTTC
TRBJ2-1,TRBV11-3,NA,NA,CASSRASGVGFF,TGTGCCAGCAGTCGGGCCTCCGGGGTTGGGTTCTTC
TRBJ2-3,TRBV7-8,NA,TRBD2,CASSLEGSGTDTQYF,TGTGCCAGCAGCTTAGAGGGTAGCGGGACAGATACGCAGTATTTT
TRBJ2-7,TRBV7-6,NA,TRBD1,CASSPPGLTGPYEQYF,TGTGCCAGCAGCCCTCCGGGTCTGACAGGGCCCTACGAGCAGTACTTC
TRBJ1-1,TRBV11-3,NA,NA,CASSLDRTYTEAFF,TGTGCCAGCAGCTTAGATAGAACTTACACTGAAGCTTTCTTT
TRBJ1-1,TRBV7-9,NA,TRBD1,CASSPNRGTVNTEAFF,TGTGCCAGCAGCCCAAACAGGGGGACGGTGAACACTGAAGCTTTCTTT
TRBJ1-2,TRBV12-5,NA,TRBD1,CASGPGQGTSGYGYTF,TGTGCTAGTGGCCCGGGACAGGGGACCTCTGGCTATGGCTACACCTTC
TRBJ2-1,TRBV25-1,NA,TRBD2,CASRASGSINEQFF,TGTGCCAGCAGGGCTAGCGGGAGTATCAATGAGCAGTTCTTC
TRBJ2-1,TRBV19,NA,TRBD2,CASSIKERAGRKQFF,TGTGCCAGTAGTATAAAGGAAAGAGCGGGGAGAAAGCAGTTCTTC
TRBJ2-3,TRBV5-1,once,NA,CASSFSTSSTDTQYF,TGCGCCAGCAGCTTTAGCACCTCTAGCACAGATACGCAGTATTTT
TRBJ1-3,TRBV13,NA,NA,CASSLGGGWASGNTIYF,TGTGCCAGCAGCTTAGGCGGGGGTTGGGCCTCTGGAAACACCATATATTTT
TRBJ2-7,TRBV15,NA,TRBD2,CATSRGTSGSEQYF,TGTGCCACCAGCAGAGGGACTAGCGGGAGCGAGCAGTACTTC
TRBJ2-3,TRBV2,NA,NA,CASRALPGHKPTDTQYF,TGTGCCAGCAGGGCGTTACCGGGACACAAACCAACAGATACGCAGTATTTT
TRBJ1-1,TRBV5-4,few,NA,CASSFTGTSTEAFF,TGTGCCAGCAGCTTCACAGGGACGAGCACTGAAGCTTTCTTT
TRBJ2-7,TRBV5-1,NA,TRBD1,CASSTEGTGTYEQYF,TGCGCCAGCAGCACGGAGGGGACAGGCACCTACGAGCAGTACTTC
TRBJ2-3,TRBV30,NA,TRBD1,CAWRRQGALFTDTQYF,TGTGCCTGGAGACGACAGGGGGCGCTTTTTACAGATACGCAGTATTTT
TRBJ2-3,TRBV9,NA,NA,CASSPRGATASTDTQYF,TGTGCCAGCAGCCCTCGGGGGGCGACGGCTAGCACAGATACGCAGTATTTT
TRBJ2-5,TRBV2,once,TRBD2,CASSVTSGKQETQYF,TGTGCCAGCAGTGTAACTAGCGGGAAACAAGAGACCCAGTACTTC
TRBJ1-5,TRBV6-6,NA,NA,CASSYVGDLGQPQHF,TGTGCCAGCAGTTATGTCGGGGATCTGGGGCAGCCCCAGCATTTT
TRBJ2-1,TRBV7-2,NA,TRBD2,CASNIPGGLAGEWEQFF,TGTGCCAGCAACATCCCCGGGGGTTTAGCGGGAGAGTGGGAGCAGTTCTTC
TRBJ1-2,TRBV7-2,NA,NA,CASSLVPGGYTF,TGTGCCAGCAGCTTGGTCCCGGGAGGCTACACCTTC
TRBJ2-7,TRBV11-2,NA,TRBD2,CASSLGILASGRYDEQYF,TGTGCCAGCAGCTTAGGGATCCTCGCTAGCGGGAGGTACGACGAGCAGTACTTC
TRBJ2-3,TRBV5-1,NA,TRBD1,CASSPGTGRSDTQYF,TGCGCCAGCAGCCCCGGGACAGGGAGGTCGGATACGCAGTATTTT
TRBJ2-1,TRBV5-4,NA,NA,CASSLFPGFYEQFF,TGTGCCAGCAGCTTGTTCCCGGGGTTCTATGAGCAGTTCTTC
TRBJ2-1,TRBV7-9,NA,TRBD2,CASSSSFRTSGNNEQFF,TGTGCCAGCAGCTCTTCCTTCAGGACTAGCGGGAACAATGAGCAGTTCTTC
TRBJ2-7,TRBV7-9,NA,NA,CASSAGGSYEQYF,TGTGCCAGCAGCGCAGGTGGTTCCTACGAGCAGTACTTC
TRBJ2-7,TRBV30,NA,NA,CAWSNGAEQYF,TGTGCCTGGAGTAACGGTGCCGAGCAGTACTTC
TRBJ1-1,TRBV25-1,few,TRBD1,CASSRDRGGTEAFF,TGTGCCAGCAGCCGGGACAGGGGAGGAACTGAAGCTTTCTTT
TRBJ1-1,TRBV6-6,few,NA,CASSYRRESEAFF,TGTGCCAGCAGTTATCGTCGCGAATCTGAAGCTTTCTTT
TRBJ2-5,TRBV7-9,NA,NA,CASSLLDYQETQYF,TGTGCCAGCAGCTTATTAGACTACCAAGAGACCCAGTACTTC
TRBJ2-7,TRBV5-1,NA,TRBD1,CASSLGPWTGAARSYEQYF,TGCGCCAGCAGCTTGGGTCCATGGACAGGGGCCGCAAGGTCCTACGAGCAGTACTTC
TRBJ1-2,TRBV5-5,few,NA,CASTLWGGSGGYTF,TGTGCCAGCACCTTATGGGGGGGCTCAGGGGGCTACACCTTC
TRBJ2-7,TRBV19,NA,NA,CASSLRGSHLEQYF,TGTGCCAGTAGCCTTAGAGGGTCCCATCTAGAGCAGTACTTC
TRBJ2-7,TRBV9,NA,NA,CASSVASYGGYEQYF,TGTGCCAGCAGCGTAGCCAGTTACGGGGGTTACGAGCAGTACTTC
TRBJ2-1,TRBV6-6,NA,TRBD1,CASRGTGNPYNEQFF,TGTGCCAGCAGAGGGACAGGGAATCCCTACAATGAGCAGTTCTTC
TRBJ1-1,TRBV6-1,NA,NA,CASSVIPGNTEAFF,TGTGCCAGCAGTGTCATACCAGGGAACACTGAAGCTTTCTTT
TRBJ2-1,TRBV2,NA,TRBD2,CASSTGISGRPLYNEQFF,TGTGCCAGCTCGACCGGGATTAGCGGGAGGCCCCTCTACAATGAGCAGTTCTTC
TRBJ2-3,TRBV5-1,NA,NA,CASSPSQGGADTQYF,TGCGCCAGCAGCCCCTCCCAGGGGGGAGCCGATACGCAGTATTTT
TRBJ2-1,TRBV13,once,TRBD2,CASSFEAGGLYNEQFF,TGTGCCAGCAGCTTCGAGGCGGGGGGACTTTACAATGAGCAGTTCTTC